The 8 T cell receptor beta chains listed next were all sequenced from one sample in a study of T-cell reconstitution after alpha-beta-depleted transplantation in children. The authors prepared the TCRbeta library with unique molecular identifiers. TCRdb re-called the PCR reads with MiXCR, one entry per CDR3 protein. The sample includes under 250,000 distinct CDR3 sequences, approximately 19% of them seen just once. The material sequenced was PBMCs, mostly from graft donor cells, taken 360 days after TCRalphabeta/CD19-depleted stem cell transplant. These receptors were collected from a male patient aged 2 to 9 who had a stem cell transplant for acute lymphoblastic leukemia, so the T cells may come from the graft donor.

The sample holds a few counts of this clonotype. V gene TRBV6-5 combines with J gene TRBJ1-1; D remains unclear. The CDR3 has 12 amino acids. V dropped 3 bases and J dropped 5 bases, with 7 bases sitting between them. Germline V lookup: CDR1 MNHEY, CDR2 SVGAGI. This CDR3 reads CASSYWRTEAFF. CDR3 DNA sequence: TGTGCCAGCAGTTATTGGAGGACTGAAGCTTTCTTT.

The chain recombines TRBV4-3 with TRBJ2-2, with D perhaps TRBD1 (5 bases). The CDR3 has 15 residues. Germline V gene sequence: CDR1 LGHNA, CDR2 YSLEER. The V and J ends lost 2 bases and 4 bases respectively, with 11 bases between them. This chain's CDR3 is CASSQQGISTGELFF. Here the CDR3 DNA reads TGCGCCAGCAGCCAACAGGGTATAAGCACCGGGGAGCTGTTTTTT.

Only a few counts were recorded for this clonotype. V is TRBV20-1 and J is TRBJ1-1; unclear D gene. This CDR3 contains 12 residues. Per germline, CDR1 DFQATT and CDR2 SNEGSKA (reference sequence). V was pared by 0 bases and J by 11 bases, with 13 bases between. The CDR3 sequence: CSARDGGLNAFF. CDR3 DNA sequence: TGCAGTGCTAGAGACGGAGGGTTAAATGCTTTCTTT.

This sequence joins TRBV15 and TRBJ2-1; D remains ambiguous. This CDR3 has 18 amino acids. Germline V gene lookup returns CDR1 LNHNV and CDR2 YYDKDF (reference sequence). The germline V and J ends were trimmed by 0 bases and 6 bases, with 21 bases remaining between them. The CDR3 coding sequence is TGTGCCACCAGCAGAGATCTCGTACTACCCCAGCGAGGCAATGAGCAGTTCTTC. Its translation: CATSRDLVLPQRGNEQFF.

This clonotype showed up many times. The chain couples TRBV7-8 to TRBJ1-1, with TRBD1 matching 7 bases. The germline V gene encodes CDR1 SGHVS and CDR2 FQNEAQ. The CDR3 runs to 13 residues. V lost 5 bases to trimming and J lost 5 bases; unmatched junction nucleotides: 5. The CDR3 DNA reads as TGTGCCAGCAGCCCCACAGGGGAAACTGAAGCTTTCTTT. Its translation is CASSPTGETEAFF.

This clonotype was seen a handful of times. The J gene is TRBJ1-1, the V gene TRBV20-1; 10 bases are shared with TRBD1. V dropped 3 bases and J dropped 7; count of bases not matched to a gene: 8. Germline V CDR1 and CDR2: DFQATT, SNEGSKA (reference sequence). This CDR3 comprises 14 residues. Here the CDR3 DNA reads TGCAGTGCTAGGGACAGGGGGTCCGTCGTTGAAGCTTTCTTT. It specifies CSARDRGSVVEAFF.

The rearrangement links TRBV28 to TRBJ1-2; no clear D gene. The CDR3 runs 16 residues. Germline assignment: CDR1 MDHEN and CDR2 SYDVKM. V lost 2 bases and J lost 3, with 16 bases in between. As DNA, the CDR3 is TGTGCCAGCAGTTTAGCAGCGCTGGCCCAGGACTATGGCTACACCTTC. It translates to CASSLAALAQDYGYTF.

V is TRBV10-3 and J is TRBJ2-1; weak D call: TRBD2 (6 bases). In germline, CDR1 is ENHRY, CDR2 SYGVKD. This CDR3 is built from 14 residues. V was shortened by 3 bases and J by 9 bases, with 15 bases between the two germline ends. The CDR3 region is CAISDGSRAVEQFF. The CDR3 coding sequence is TGTGCCATCAGTGACGGGAGTAGGGCCGTTGAGCAGTTCTTC.